Here is one T cell receptor beta chain with its context. This specimen belongs to a study of cytomegalovirus exposure and HLA in healthy donors. This CDR3 contains 17 residues. The germline V gene has CDR1 LGHNA and CDR2 YNFKEQ. Trimming removed 0 bases at V and 6 bases at J, with 18 bases between. The PCR ran on 60 Vbeta and 13 Jbeta primers. Here immunoSEQ multiplex PCR was the method, and the copy in TCRdb shows in-frame clones only, minus some. The table lists some 130,000 clones. The sequenced sample was PBMCs. This chain connects TRBV4-2 to TRBJ2-1, with a weak D call TRBD2 (6 bases). The clonotype comes from a woman in her thirties or forties in good health and CMV-seropositive. CDR3 loop: CASSQDASPGGSNEQFF. Written as DNA, the CDR3 is TGTGCCAGCAGCCAAGATGCAAGCCCCGGAGGGTCCAATGAGCAGTTCTTC.